This T cell receptor beta chain was identified during a study of T-cell reconstitution after alpha-beta-depleted transplantation in children. The authors prepared the TCRbeta library with unique molecular identifiers. Using its own MiXCR run on the PCR reads, TCRdb lists one record per CDR3 protein. The table lists about 540,000 distinct CDR3 sequences, approximately 20% of them singletons. The CDR3 is made up of 13 amino acids. V lost 4 bases and J 5 bases, leaving 11 bases between the germline ends. Material: PBMCs from the stem cell graft donor, obtained from the stem cell graft. The chain joins TRBV12-3 or TRBV12-4 to TRBJ2-5; D is ambiguous. The source of this sequence is a human donor who donated a stem cell graft to a child with acute lymphoblastic leukemia. CDR3 amino acids: CASSYTTRETQYF. The CDR3 DNA reads TGTGCCAGCAGTTATACCACACGGGAGACCCAGTACTTC.